Listed here are 16 T cell receptor beta chains from one sample, sequenced in a study of blood T cell repertoires in COVID-19. The table came from immunoSEQ multiplex PCR; TCRdb's copy has only in-frame clones and leaves some out. The data hold 150,000 to 200,000 clones, with over 75% observed a single time. Sequenced: PBMCs or T cells enriched from blood (not recorded which). All receptors derive from a young woman who had recovered from COVID-19.

Regarding this clone: A clone one base away is much larger, so this may be a read error. The rearrangement links TRBV11-3 to TRBJ2-7, with a tentative D call TRBD2 (5 bases). Per the germline V gene, CDR1 is SGHNT and CDR2 is YENEEA. The V end was cut by 5 bases, the J end by 2 bases, with 13 bases between. This CDR3 region has 14 residues. The CDR3 sequence: CASSPRTFPYEQYF. CDR3 DNA: TGTGCCAGCAGCCCCAGGACTTTCCCCTACGAGCAGTACTTC. Full variable domain (missing parts from reference TRBV11-3 and TRBJ2-7): EAGVVQSPRYKIIEKKQPVAFWCNPISGHNTLYWYLQNLGQGPELLIRYENEEAVDDSQLPKDRFSAERLKGVDSTLKIQPAELGDSAVYLCASSPRTFPYEQYFGPGTRLTVT.

The chain combines TRBV27 with TRBJ2-4; 8 bases are a match to TRBD2. Germline V gene lookup returns CDR1 MNHEY and CDR2 SMNVEV (reference sequence). The CDR3 consists of 15 residues. V shed 5 bases, J shed 6 bases, and the junction held 9 bases outside the gene matches. The chain's CDR3 is CASSPTSGGLNIQYF. The CDR3 region has the DNA TGTGCCAGCAGTCCTACTTCGGGAGGGTTAAACATTCAGTACTTC.

The gene calls are TRBV12-2 and TRBJ2-7; the table's D call of TRBD2 was not tested on the DNA. TRBV12-2 is a documented pseudogene. The CDR3 consists of 17 residues. The CDR3 DNA is TGTGCAAGTCGCTTAGTGAAGGGACTGGCAAGATTCTACGAGCAGTACTTC. Amino acids: CASRLVKGLARFYEQYF.

This chain links TRBV10-3 with TRBJ2-7, with D perhaps matching TRBD2 (6 bases). The CDR3 is 13 amino acids. Trimming removed 8 bases at V and 1 base at J, with 12 bases between. Germline V gene data show CDR1 as ENHRY and CDR2 as SYGVKD. CDR3 bases: TGTGCCATCTCGCCCAGCGGGTCCTACGAGCAGTACTTC. Amino acid sequence: CAISPSGSYEQYF.

The rearrangement links TRBV7-9 to TRBJ1-2; D ambiguous. The CDR3 contains 13 residues. With 1 base removed from V and 4 bases from J, the gap between germline ends came to 7 bases. Per the germline V gene, CDR1 is SEHNR and CDR2 is FQNEAQ (reference sequence). CDR3 sequence (DNA): TGTGCCAGCAGCTTAGGCCAGCGCTATGGCTACACCTTC. It codes for CASSLGQRYGYTF.

The chain has TRBV10-3 and TRBJ2-5; 11 bases fit TRBD2. The J segment lost 2 bases and the V segment lost 2 bases, leaving 7 bases of the junction unmatched. Germline CDR1 is ENHRY and CDR2 is SYGVKD. This CDR3 is 17 amino acids long. This chain's CDR3 is CAISEVAGGPGQETQYF. The CDR3 DNA follows: TGTGCCATCAGTGAGGTAGCGGGAGGGCCGGGGCAAGAGACCCAGTACTTC.

The chain couples TRBV28 to TRBJ1-1; D is uncertain. CDR3 length: 13 amino acids. The germline gives CDR1 MDHEN, CDR2 SYDVKM. Trimming took off 7 bases at V and 6 bases at J, with 15 bases between the two ends. This chain's CDR3 is CASKEQHNAEAFF. The DNA for the CDR3 is TGTGCCAGCAAGGAACAGCACAACGCTGAAGCTTTCTTT.

This chain links TRBV5-5 with TRBJ1-5; perhaps TRBD1 as D (6 bases). Trimming removed 3 bases at V and 7 bases at J, with 11 bases between. CDR1 is SGHKS and CDR2 is YYEKEE in the germline V gene (reference sequence). The CDR3 consists of 13 residues. CDR3 residues: CASSSQGAQPQHF. The CDR3 DNA sequence: TGTGCCAGCAGCTCACAGGGAGCACAGCCCCAGCATTTT.

This clone occurred a few times. The gene calls are TRBV28 and TRBJ2-7; 7 nucleotides line up with TRBD2. The CDR3 runs 16 residues. CDR1 is MDHEN and CDR2 is SYDVKM in the germline V gene. Losses at the gene ends were 6 bases for V and 2 bases for J; bases not matched to a gene: 13. The CDR3 DNA reads TGTGCCAGCAGGTTCTTAGGGGCTAGCGGAACCTACGAGCAGTACTTC. This encodes CASRFLGASGTYEQYF.

J is TRBJ1-3 and V is TRBV10-3, with D uncertain. The CDR3 sequence is 13 residues long. The V gene's germline CDR1 is ENHRY and CDR2 SYGVKD. V was trimmed by 5 bases and J by 0 bases, leaving 5 bases between them. DNA of the CDR3: TGTGCCATCAGTCAAAACTCTGGAAACACCATATATTTT. This sequence encodes CAISQNSGNTIYF.

The chain combines TRBV27 with TRBJ2-7; unclear D gene. The V end lost 6 bases, the J end lost 0 bases, and 15 bases lay between the germline ends. Germline CDR1 MNHEY, CDR2 SMNVEV (reference sequence). This CDR3 is built from 15 residues. The CDR3 region is CASSGTVMSSYEQYF. The CDR3 DNA sequence: TGTGCCAGCAGCGGAACAGTTATGAGCTCCTACGAGCAGTACTTC.

The chain combines TRBV29-1 with TRBJ1-1; 8 bases line up with TRBD1. CDR3 length equals 12 residues. J lost 7 bases, V lost 7 bases, and 8 bases had no gene match. Germline V gene data show CDR1 as SQVTM and CDR2 as ANQGSEA. The CDR3 loop is CSGVSGGGEAFF. The CDR3 DNA reads TGCAGCGGAGTCTCAGGGGGCGGTGAAGCTTTCTTT. Full variable domain (missing parts from reference TRBV29-1 and TRBJ1-1): SAVISQKPSRDICQRGTSLTIQCQVDSQVTMMFWYRQQPGQSLTLIATANQGSEATYESGFVIDKFPISRPNLTFSTLTVSNMSPEDSSIYLCSGVSGGGEAFFGQGTRLTVV.

The V gene is TRBV5-1, the J gene TRBJ2-5; D is perhaps TRBD1 (6 bases). V shed 4 bases and J shed 4 bases, with 14 bases lying between them. Per germline, CDR1 SGHRS and CDR2 YFSETQ. The CDR3 runs to 14 residues. In DNA form, the CDR3 reads TGCGCCAGCAGCGGGGGACATTTAGGAGAGACCCAGTACTTC. This sequence encodes CASSGGHLGETQYF.

The V and J genes are TRBV28 and TRBJ1-1; maybe TRBD1 (6 bases). V lost 7 bases and J 0 bases, leaving 24 bases between the germline ends. The CDR3 is 18 residues long. CDR1 and CDR2 (germline): MDHEN, SYDVKM. The CDR3 nucleotides are TGTGCCAGCACTCCAAGCATCCGGGCCGAGGGGGTGAACACTGAAGCTTTCTTT. Translating gives CASTPSIRAEGVNTEAFF.

The genes are TRBV11-2 and TRBJ2-7, with D perhaps matching TRBD1 (6 bases). The V and J ends lost 1 base and 7 bases respectively, with 14 bases between them. CDR3 length equals 14 residues. Germline loops: CDR1 SGHAT, CDR2 FQNNGV. CDR3: CASSLGRGRREQYF. The CDR3 DNA reads as TGTGCCAGCAGCTTAGGCAGGGGCCGGCGGGAGCAGTACTTC.

The chain carries TRBV28 and TRBJ2-7; 7 bases align to TRBD1. Looked up from germline, CDR1 is MDHEN and CDR2 is SYDVKM. This CDR3 comprises 15 residues. The ends lost 4 bases at V and 0 bases at J; junction bases unmatched: 6. CDR3 sequence (DNA): TGTGCCAGCAGTTCCCGACAGGGTGACTCCTACGAGCAGTACTTC. The encoded protein is CASSSRQGDSYEQYF.